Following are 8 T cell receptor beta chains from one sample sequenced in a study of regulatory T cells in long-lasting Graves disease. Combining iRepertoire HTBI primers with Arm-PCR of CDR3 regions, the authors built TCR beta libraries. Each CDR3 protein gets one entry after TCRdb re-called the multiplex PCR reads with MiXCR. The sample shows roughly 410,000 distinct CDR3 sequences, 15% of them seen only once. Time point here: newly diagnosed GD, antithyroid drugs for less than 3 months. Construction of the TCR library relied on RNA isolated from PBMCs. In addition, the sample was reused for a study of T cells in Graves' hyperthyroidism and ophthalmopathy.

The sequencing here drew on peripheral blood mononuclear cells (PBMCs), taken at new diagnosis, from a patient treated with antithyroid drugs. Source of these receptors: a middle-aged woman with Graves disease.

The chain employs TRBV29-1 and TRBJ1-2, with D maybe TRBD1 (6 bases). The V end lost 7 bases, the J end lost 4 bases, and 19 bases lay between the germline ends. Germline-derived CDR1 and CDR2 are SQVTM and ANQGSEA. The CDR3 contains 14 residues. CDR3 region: CSATLGQGTYGYTF. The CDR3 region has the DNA TGCAGCGCTACCCTGGGACAAGGGACCTATGGCTACACCTTC.

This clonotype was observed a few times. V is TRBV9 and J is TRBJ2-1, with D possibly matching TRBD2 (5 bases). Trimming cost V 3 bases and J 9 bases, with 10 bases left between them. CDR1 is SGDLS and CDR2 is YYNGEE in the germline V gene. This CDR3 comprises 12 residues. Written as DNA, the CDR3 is TGTGCCAGCAGCGGGACTGGTGGTGAGCAGTTCTTC. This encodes CASSGTGGEQFF. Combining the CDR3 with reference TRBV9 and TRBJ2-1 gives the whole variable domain DSGVTQTPKHLITATGQRVTLRCSPRSGDLSVYWYQQSLDQGLQFLIQYYNGEERAKGNILERFSAQQFPDLHSELNLSSLELGDSALYFCASSGTGGEQFFGPGTRLTVL.

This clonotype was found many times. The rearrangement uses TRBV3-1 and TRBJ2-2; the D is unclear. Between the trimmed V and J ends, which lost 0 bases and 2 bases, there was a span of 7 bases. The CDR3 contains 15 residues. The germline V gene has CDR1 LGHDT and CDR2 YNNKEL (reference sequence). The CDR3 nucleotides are TGTGCCAGCAGCCAAGATCGTCTCAACACCGGGGAGCTGTTTTTT. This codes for CASSQDRLNTGELFF.

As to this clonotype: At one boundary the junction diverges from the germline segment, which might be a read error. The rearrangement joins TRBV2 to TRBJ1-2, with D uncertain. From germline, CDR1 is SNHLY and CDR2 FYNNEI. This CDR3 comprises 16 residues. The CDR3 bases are TGTGCCACCCGAGGACTAGCGGGAGCTGGGGAGCAGCCGCTACACTTC. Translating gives CATRGLAGAGEQPLHF.

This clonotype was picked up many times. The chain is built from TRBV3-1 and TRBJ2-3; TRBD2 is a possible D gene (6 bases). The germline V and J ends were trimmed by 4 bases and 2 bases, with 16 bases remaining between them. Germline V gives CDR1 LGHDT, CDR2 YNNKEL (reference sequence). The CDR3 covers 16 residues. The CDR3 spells CASSPRDLRYTDTQYF. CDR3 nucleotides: TGTGCCAGCAGCCCCCGGGACTTACGTTACACAGATACGCAGTATTTT.

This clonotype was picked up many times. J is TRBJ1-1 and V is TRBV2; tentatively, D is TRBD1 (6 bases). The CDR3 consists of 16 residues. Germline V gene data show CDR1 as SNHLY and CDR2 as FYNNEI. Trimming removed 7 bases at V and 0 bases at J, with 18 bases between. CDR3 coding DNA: TGTGCCAGCACAACCGAACAAGGGACATTGAACACTGAAGCTTTCTTT. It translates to CASTTEQGTLNTEAFF.

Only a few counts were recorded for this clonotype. The CDR3 DNA sequence: TGTGCCAGCAGTCTCGGGGCTGTGTTGACTGAAGCTTTCTTT. This sequence encodes CASSLGAVLTEAFF. This chain connects TRBV28 to TRBJ1-1; D may be TRBD1 (5 bases). Trimming removed 5 bases from V and 5 bases from J, with 15 bases in between. This CDR3 is 14 amino acids long. Germline CDR1 and CDR2: MDHEN and SYDVKM.

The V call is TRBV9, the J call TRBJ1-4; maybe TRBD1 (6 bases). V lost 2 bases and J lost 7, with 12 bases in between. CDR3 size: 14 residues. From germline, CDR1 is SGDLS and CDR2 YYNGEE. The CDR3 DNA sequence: TGTGCCAGCAGCGTGGGGGCCGGACTTGAAAAACTGTTTTTT. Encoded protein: CASSVGAGLEKLFF.